The rows below give T cell receptor beta chains drawn from one sample of a study of blood T cell repertoires in COVID-19. Sequencing was performed with immunoSEQ multiplex PCR; in TCRdb, only in-frame clones are kept and a portion is missing. The sample lists roughly 150,000 clones, around 82% occurring once. The specimen was PBMCs or T cells enriched from blood (not recorded which). The receptors were sampled from a man between 40 and 49 years old who had recovered from COVID-19. CDR3s include the opening cysteine and the closing phenylalanine or tryptophan. Each record gives: clone size, D gene, CDR3 length, J gene, V gene, CDR3 protein, CDR3 DNA. A D gene is named only where the DNA matches it firmly. Size values are once, few and many counts, or a class for expanded clones, and some rows have none.

clone_size: .
d_call: TRBD2
cdr3_length: 18
j_call: TRBJ2-5
v_call: TRBV5-4
cdr3_aa: CASSPGSGGTKDQETQYF
cdr3_nt: TGTGCCAGCAGCCCCGGAAGCGGGGGGACCAAAGATCAAGAGACCCAGTACTTC

clone_size: many
d_call: TRBD1
cdr3_length: 16
j_call: TRBJ1-1
v_call: TRBV5-1
cdr3_aa: CASSLHRGNENTEAFF
cdr3_nt: TGCGCCAGCAGCTTGCACAGGGGTAATGAGAACACTGAAGCTTTCTTT

clone_size: .
d_call: TRBD2
cdr3_length: 14
j_call: TRBJ2-1
v_call: TRBV13
cdr3_aa: CASLRAGGRNEQFF
cdr3_nt: TGTGCCAGCCTCCGAGCGGGGGGTCGCAATGAGCAGTTCTTC

clone_size: .
d_call: .
cdr3_length: 14
j_call: TRBJ1-3
v_call: TRBV5-8
cdr3_aa: CASSLTGSGNTIYF
cdr3_nt: TGTGCCAGCAGCTTGACAGGCTCTGGAAACACCATATATTTT

clone_size: .
d_call: .
cdr3_length: 14
j_call: TRBJ1-2
v_call: TRBV25-1
cdr3_aa: CASSEGGGPYGYTF
cdr3_nt: TGTGCCAGCAGTGAAGGGGGGGGGCCCTATGGCTACACCTTC

clone_size: .
d_call: TRBD1
cdr3_length: 14
j_call: TRBJ1-6
v_call: TRBV2
cdr3_aa: CASSRDRGNSPLHF
cdr3_nt: TGTGCCAGTTCACGGGACAGGGGTAATTCACCCCTCCACTTT

clone_size: .
d_call: .
cdr3_length: 12
j_call: TRBJ2-3
v_call: TRBV27
cdr3_aa: CASSFSGDTQYF
cdr3_nt: TGTGCCAGCAGTTTCTCCGGAGATACGCAGTATTTT

clone_size: .
d_call: .
cdr3_length: 14
j_call: TRBJ2-5
v_call: TRBV7-8
cdr3_aa: CASSLVAAQETQYF
cdr3_nt: TGTGCCAGCAGCTTAGTGGCGGCCCAAGAGACCCAGTACTTC

clone_size: .
d_call: TRBD2
cdr3_length: 14
j_call: TRBJ2-3
v_call: TRBV2
cdr3_aa: CASRGLASVYTQYF
cdr3_nt: TGTGCCAGCAGGGGACTAGCATCGGTTTATACGCAGTATTTT

clone_size: .
d_call: .
cdr3_length: 17
j_call: TRBJ1-6
v_call: TRBV7-3
cdr3_aa: CASSPYLFDPRKSPLHF
cdr3_nt: TGTGCCAGCAGCCCTTATCTCTTCGACCCGAGGAAATCACCCCTCCACTTT

clone_size: few
d_call: .
cdr3_length: 15
j_call: TRBJ2-5
v_call: TRBV2
cdr3_aa: CASSGEGGFQETQYF
cdr3_nt: TGTGCCAGCAGTGGGGAGGGGGGCTTTCAAGAGACCCAGTACTTC

clone_size: few
d_call: .
cdr3_length: 17
j_call: TRBJ1-2
v_call: TRBV11-2
cdr3_aa: CASSLVPGEKANYGYTF
cdr3_nt: TGTGCCAGCAGCTTAGTTCCAGGGGAGAAGGCTAACTATGGCTACACCTTC

clone_size: once
d_call: .
cdr3_length: 12
j_call: TRBJ1-2
v_call: TRBV29-1
cdr3_aa: CSVVTGIYGYTF
cdr3_nt: TGCAGCGTTGTTACAGGGATCTATGGCTACACCTTC

clone_size: .
d_call: TRBD2
cdr3_length: 15
j_call: TRBJ2-1
v_call: TRBV30
cdr3_aa: CAWSVGLAAHNEQFF
cdr3_nt: TGTGCCTGGAGTGTAGGGCTAGCGGCCCACAATGAGCAGTTCTTC

clone_size: .
d_call: TRBD2
cdr3_length: 17
j_call: TRBJ2-5
v_call: TRBV9
cdr3_aa: CASSVGGRGGQWETQYF
cdr3_nt: TGTGCCAGCAGCGTAGGAGGGCGGGGGGGCCAATGGGAGACCCAGTACTTC

clone_size: .
d_call: .
cdr3_length: 15
j_call: TRBJ2-1
v_call: TRBV7-6
cdr3_aa: CASSPQTGFGNEQFF
cdr3_nt: TGTGCCAGCAGCCCCCAGACAGGTTTCGGCAATGAGCAGTTCTTC

clone_size: few
d_call: TRBD1
cdr3_length: 14
j_call: TRBJ1-6
v_call: TRBV9
cdr3_aa: CASSGQGGNSPLHF
cdr3_nt: TGTGCCAGCAGCGGGCAGGGGGGAAATTCACCCCTCCACTTT

clone_size: .
d_call: .
cdr3_length: 15
j_call: TRBJ1-4
v_call: TRBV7-2
cdr3_aa: CASSFSRATNEKLFF
cdr3_nt: TGTGCCAGCAGCTTTTCCAGGGCAACTAATGAAAAACTGTTTTTT

clone_size: few
d_call: .
cdr3_length: 13
j_call: TRBJ1-2
v_call: TRBV2
cdr3_aa: CASILAGFYGYTF
cdr3_nt: TGTGCCAGCATCTTAGCAGGGTTCTATGGCTACACCTTC

clone_size: .
d_call: .
cdr3_length: 15
j_call: TRBJ2-5
v_call: TRBV7-7
cdr3_aa: CASSLLFHGQETQYF
cdr3_nt: TGTGCCAGCAGCCTTCTTTTCCACGGCCAAGAGACCCAGTACTTC